This is a list of T cell receptor beta chains from one sample in a study of control samples from healthy donors and cancer patients. The method was immunoSEQ multiplex PCR; TCRdb's version includes in-frame clones alone and lacks a portion of them. Seen here are 75,000 to 95,000 clones, 90% observed once, and the top ten hold 3% to 4.5%. The sample consisted of blood. The receptor set was obtained from a woman aged 18-29 years in good health. Both conserved end residues are part of each CDR3. D genes are given only for firm matches. Size tells how often a clone was seen (once, few, many) or the class of an expanded clone, and some rows leave it out.

abundance	v_gene	j_gene	d_gene	CDR3nt	CDR3aa
-	TRBV27	TRBJ2-2	-	TGTGCCAGCCCTTGGGGTCCCGCTAACACCGGGGAGCTGTTTTTT	CASPWGPANTGELFF
-	TRBV7-2	TRBJ1-4	TRBD1	TGTGCCAGCAGAAGTCCCGGGACAGGGGGGAGTGAAAAACTGTTTTTT	CASRSPGTGGSEKLFF
-	TRBV18	TRBJ2-7	-	TGTGCCAGCTCACCGCTAGTCGGCGATTCGGCCGAGCAGTACTTC	CASSPLVGDSAEQYF
-	TRBV10-3	TRBJ1-4	-	TGTGCCATCAGTGAGATCGACCCCCCTCAACTGTTTTTT	CAISEIDPPQLFF
-	TRBV6-5	TRBJ1-4	-	TGTGCCAGCAGGAGGGACATTAATGAAAAACTGTTTTTT	CASRRDINEKLFF
-	TRBV2	TRBJ1-2	-	TGTGCCAGCAGTGAATACAGGGACTATGGCTACACCTTC	CASSEYRDYGYTF
-	TRBV12-3/TRBV12-4	TRBJ1-4	-	TGTGCCAGCAGTTTGGGTTTGCGACTGTTTTTT	CASSLGLRLFF
once	TRBV9	TRBJ1-1	-	TGTGCCAGCAGCGCAACGGACGGATTGAACACTGAAGCTTTCTTT	CASSATDGLNTEAFF
once	TRBV25-1	TRBJ1-3	-	TGTGCCAGCACCGGGGGCGTCTCTGGAAACACCATATATTTT	CASTGGVSGNTIYF
-	TRBV19	TRBJ1-4	-	TGTGCCAGTAGTATAGCGGCTGGGACTTCAAATGAAAAACTGTTTTTT	CASSIAAGTSNEKLFF
-	TRBV3-1/TRBV3-2	TRBJ2-7	-	TGTGCCAGCAGCCAAGAGACCTACGAGCAGTACTTC	CASSQETYEQYF
once	TRBV11-2	TRBJ1-1	-	TGTGCCAGCAGCTTTGTAACAGACAAGAACACTGAAGCTTTCTTT	CASSFVTDKNTEAFF
-	TRBV5-6	TRBJ2-2	TRBD1	TGTGCCAGCAGCCCTCTAGGGCAGGGGGCGCGGACCGGGGAGCTGTTTTTT	CASSPLGQGARTGELFF
-	TRBV6-1	TRBJ1-2	-	TGTGCCAGCAGTGAAAATCAGGCGGATGGCTACACCTTC	CASSENQADGYTF
-	TRBV11-2	TRBJ2-3	-	TGTGCCAGCAGAGATGCTAGCACAGATACGCAGTATTTT	CASRDASTDTQYF
-	TRBV5-4	TRBJ1-2	TRBD1	TGTGCCAGCAGCTTGCCGGGACTCAGGGGGCAAGACTATGGCTACACCTTC	CASSLPGLRGQDYGYTF
-	TRBV3-1/TRBV3-2	TRBJ1-4	-	TGTGCCAGCAGCCACGGTGAAAAACTGTTTTTT	CASSHGEKLFF
-	TRBV7-9	TRBJ2-4	-	TGTGCAGGGGAGGCGAAAAACATTCAGTACTTC	CAGEAKNIQYF
-	TRBV23-1	TRBJ2-7	-	TGCGCCAGCAGTCAATCGAATAGCAGGTTTAGGGCTTACGAGCAGTACTTC	CASSQSNSRFRAYEQYF
-	TRBV11-2	TRBJ2-7	-	TGTGCCAGCAGCTTAGTTACAGAGTACGAGCAGTACTTC	CASSLVTEYEQYF
-	TRBV7-2	TRBJ1-2	TRBD1	TGTGCCAGCAGCATACAGGGGGCATTCGGCTACACCTTC	CASSIQGAFGYTF
-	TRBV7-8	TRBJ2-5	TRBD1	TGTGCCAGCAGCTCTCACAGGGGGCTACAAGAGACCCAGTACTTC	CASSSHRGLQETQYF
-	TRBV5-4	TRBJ2-5	-	TGTGCCAGCAGCTTGATTGCTATGGAGACCCAGTACTTC	CASSLIAMETQYF
-	TRBV21-1	TRBJ1-1	-	TGTGCCAGCAGCAAAGCGCGCCCGGGGGTAAGGTCTCTGAACACTGAAGCTTTCTTT	CASSKARPGVRSLNTEAFF
-	TRBV7-9	TRBJ1-1	-	TGTGCCAGCAGCTTTGGGGCTGAAGCTTTCTTT	CASSFGAEAFF
-	TRBV9	TRBJ1-2	-	TGTGCCAGCAGCGTAGCTCTGAGCGGCTATGGCTACACCTTC	CASSVALSGYGYTF
-	TRBV18	TRBJ2-3	-	TGTGCCAGCTCACCACTGGGACGCCCTAGCACAGATACGCAGTATTTT	CASSPLGRPSTDTQYF
-	TRBV18	TRBJ1-4	-	TGTGCCAGCGGGGGGGCAGCTAATGAAAAACTGTTTTTT	CASGGAANEKLFF
-	TRBV20-1	TRBJ1-1	-	TGCAGTGCTAGTGATCTGAACAGAAACACTGAAGCTTTCTTT	CSASDLNRNTEAFF
-	TRBV28	TRBJ1-2	-	TGTGCCAGCAGTTTCGGACTGAGTGACTATGGCTACACCTTC	CASSFGLSDYGYTF
-	TRBV19	TRBJ1-1	-	TGTGCCAGTAACGGGCGTGGGTTGGATACTGAAGCTTTCTTT	CASNGRGLDTEAFF
-	TRBV27	TRBJ1-5	-	TGTGCCAGCAGGCTGGGGTCCGGCAATCAGCCCCAGCATTTT	CASRLGSGNQPQHF
-	TRBV5-1	TRBJ1-1	-	TGCGCCAGCAGCTTACCAAGTTACACTGAAGCTTTCTTT	CASSLPSYTEAFF
once	TRBV4-1	TRBJ1-4	TRBD1	TGCGCCAGCAGCCAAGACAGGGACAGGGCTTCAACTAATGAAAAACTGTTTTTT	CASSQDRDRASTNEKLFF
-	TRBV7-2	TRBJ2-5	-	TGTGCCAGCAGCTTAGCGGTCGATGAGACCCAGTACTTC	CASSLAVDETQYF
-	TRBV6-5	TRBJ1-1	-	TGTGCCAGCACAGGTTCGGACAACACTGAAGCTTTCTTT	CASTGSDNTEAFF
-	TRBV3-1/TRBV3-2	TRBJ2-1	TRBD2	TGTGCCAGCAGCCAAGGAGGGACTAGGGGAAATGAGCAGTTCTTC	CASSQGGTRGNEQFF
-	TRBV7-2	TRBJ1-1	-	TGTGCCAGCAGCTTAGACGCTTTGAACACTGAAGCTTTCTTT	CASSLDALNTEAFF
once	TRBV6-1	TRBJ1-1	TRBD1	TGTGCCAGCAGTGAAGCGTCAGGGGGAGGAAGCACTGAAGCTTTCTTT	CASSEASGGGSTEAFF